This T cell receptor beta chain came from a study of blood T cell repertoires in COVID-19. Study overall: Nucleic acid was either cDNA or gDNA, and it came from T cells, B-cell-depleted T cells, or PBMCs.

Only in-frame clones appear in the TCRdb table, and some are missing; sequencing was by immunoSEQ multiplex PCR. The data hold approximately 130,000 clones, with about 85% observed a single time. Unmatched junction bases numbered 10, after V lost 4 bases and J lost 3 bases. The germline gives CDR1 MDHEN, CDR2 SYDVKM. The CDR3 contains 17 residues. This TCR was recovered from a man aged 55 to 69 with acute or convalescent COVID-19. The material sequenced was peripheral blood. This chain links TRBV28 with TRBJ2-4; TRBD2 aligns across 9 bases. The CDR3 reads CASSSPLAGKVKNIQYF. Here the CDR3 DNA reads TGTGCCAGCAGTTCCCCCCTAGCGGGAAAAGTCAAAAACATTCAGTACTTC. The whole variable domain, filled in from reference TRBV28 and TRBJ2-4, reads DVKVTQSSRYLVKRTGEKVFLECVQDMDHENMFWYRQDPGLGLRLIYFSYDVKMKEKGDIPEGYSVSREKKERFSLILESASTNQTSMYLCASSSPLAGKVKNIQYFGAGTRLSVL.